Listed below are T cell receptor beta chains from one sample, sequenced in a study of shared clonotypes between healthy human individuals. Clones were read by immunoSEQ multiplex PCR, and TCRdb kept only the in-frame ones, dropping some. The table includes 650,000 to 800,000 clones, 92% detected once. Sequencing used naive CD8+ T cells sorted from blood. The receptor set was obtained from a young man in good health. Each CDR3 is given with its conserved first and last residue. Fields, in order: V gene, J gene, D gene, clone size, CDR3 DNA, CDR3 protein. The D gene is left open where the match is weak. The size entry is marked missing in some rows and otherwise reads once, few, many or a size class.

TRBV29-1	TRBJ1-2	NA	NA	TGCAGCGTTTTAACGAGCGACCACTATGGCTACACCTTC	CSVLTSDHYGYTF
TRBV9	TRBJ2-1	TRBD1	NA	TGTGCCAGCAGCGTAGAGACAGGGGTAACCTACAATGAGCAGTTCTTC	CASSVETGVTYNEQFF
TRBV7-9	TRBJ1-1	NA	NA	TGTGCCAGCAGCCCAGAGGGGAGCGGCACTGAAGCTTTCTTT	CASSPEGSGTEAFF
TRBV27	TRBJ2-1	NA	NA	TGTGCCAGCAGTCCCCTTTCGAGTTATGAGCAGTTCTTC	CASSPLSSYEQFF
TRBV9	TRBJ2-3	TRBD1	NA	TGTGCCAGCAGCGTAGCGGGACAGGGTACAGATACGCAGTATTTT	CASSVAGQGTDTQYF
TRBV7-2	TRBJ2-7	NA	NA	TGTGCCAGCAGCTTAGTTCTTCGGGGTTCTTCCTACGAGCAGTACTTC	CASSLVLRGSSYEQYF
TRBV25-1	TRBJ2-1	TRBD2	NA	TGTGCCAGCAGTGAATCCCCGACGGGAGGCGGGAATGAGCAGTTCTTC	CASSESPTGGGNEQFF
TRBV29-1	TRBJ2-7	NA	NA	TGCAGCGTTGGTCCTGCCTACGAGCAGTACTTC	CSVGPAYEQYF
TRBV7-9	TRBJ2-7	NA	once	TGTGCCAGCAGTGCAAGGGGTTCCTACGAGCAGTACTTC	CASSARGSYEQYF
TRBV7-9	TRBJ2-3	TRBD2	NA	TGTGCCAGCAGCCTCGGTGCCGGGAGGGCCGGCACAGATACGCAGTATTTT	CASSLGAGRAGTDTQYF
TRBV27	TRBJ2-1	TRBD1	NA	TGTGCCAGCAGCTCGTTCGGGACAGTGCAGTTCTTC	CASSSFGTVQFF
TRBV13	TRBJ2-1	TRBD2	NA	TGTGCCAGCAGCTTAGTGGCTAGCGGGAGAATGAATGAGCAGTTCTTC	CASSLVASGRMNEQFF
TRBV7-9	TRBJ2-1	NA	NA	TGTGCCAGCAGCTTAGAAGCCGGGCCTTACAATGAGCAGTTCTTC	CASSLEAGPYNEQFF
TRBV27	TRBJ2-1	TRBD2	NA	TGTGCCAGCAGTCCCCTAGCGGGAGGGCAGTTCTTC	CASSPLAGGQFF
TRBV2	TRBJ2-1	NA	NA	TGTGCCAGCAAAGTACTAGCCTTAGGGACCGCGTACAATGAGCAGTTCTTC	CASKVLALGTAYNEQFF
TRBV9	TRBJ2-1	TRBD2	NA	TGTGCCAGCAGCCCCTTTCCGGCCGGGGGGAACTACAATGAGCAGTTCTTC	CASSPFPAGGNYNEQFF